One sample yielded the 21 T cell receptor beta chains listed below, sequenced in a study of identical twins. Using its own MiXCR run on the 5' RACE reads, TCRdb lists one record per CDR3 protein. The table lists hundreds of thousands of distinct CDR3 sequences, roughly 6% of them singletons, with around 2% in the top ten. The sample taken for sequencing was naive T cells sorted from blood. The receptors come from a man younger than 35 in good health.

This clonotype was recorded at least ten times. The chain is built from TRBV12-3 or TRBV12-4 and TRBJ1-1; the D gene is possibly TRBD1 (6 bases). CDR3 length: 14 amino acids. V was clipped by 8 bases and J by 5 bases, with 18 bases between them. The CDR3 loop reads CASRKTGRETEAFF. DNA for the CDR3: TGTGCCAGCCGCAAAACAGGGAGGGAAACTGAAGCTTTCTTT.

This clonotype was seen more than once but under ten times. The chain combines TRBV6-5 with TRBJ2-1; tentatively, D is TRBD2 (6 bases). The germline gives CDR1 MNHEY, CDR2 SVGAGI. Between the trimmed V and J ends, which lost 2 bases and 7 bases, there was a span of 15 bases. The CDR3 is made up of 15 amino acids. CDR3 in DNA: TGTGCCAGCAGTTACCGGGAAGGAGGGTGGAATGAGCAGTTCTTC. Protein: CASSYREGGWNEQFF.

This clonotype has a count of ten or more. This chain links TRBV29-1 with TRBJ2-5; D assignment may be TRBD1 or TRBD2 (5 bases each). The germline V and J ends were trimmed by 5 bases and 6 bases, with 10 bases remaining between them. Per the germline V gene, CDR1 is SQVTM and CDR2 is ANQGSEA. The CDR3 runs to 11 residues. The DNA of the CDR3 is TGCAGCGTTTCGGGACCCAAGACCCAGTACTTC. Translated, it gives CSVSGPKTQYF.

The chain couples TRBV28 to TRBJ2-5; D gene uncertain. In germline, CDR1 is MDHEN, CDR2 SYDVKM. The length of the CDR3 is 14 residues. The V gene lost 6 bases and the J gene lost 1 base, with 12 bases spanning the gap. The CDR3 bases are TGTGCCAGCAGCCAAAGACCCTTCCAAGAGACCCAGTACTTC. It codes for CASSQRPFQETQYF. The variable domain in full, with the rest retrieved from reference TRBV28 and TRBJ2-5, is DVKVTQSSRYLVKRTGEKVFLECVQDMDHENMFWYRQDPGLGLRLIYFSYDVKMKEKGDIPEGYSVSREKKERFSLILESASTNQTSMYLCASSQRPFQETQYFGPGTRLLVL.

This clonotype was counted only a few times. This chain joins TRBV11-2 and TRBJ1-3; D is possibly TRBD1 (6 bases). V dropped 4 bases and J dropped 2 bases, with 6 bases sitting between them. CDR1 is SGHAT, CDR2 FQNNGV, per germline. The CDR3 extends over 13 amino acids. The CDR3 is CASSYRAGNTIYF. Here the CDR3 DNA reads TGTGCCAGCAGCTACAGGGCTGGAAACACCATATATTTT.

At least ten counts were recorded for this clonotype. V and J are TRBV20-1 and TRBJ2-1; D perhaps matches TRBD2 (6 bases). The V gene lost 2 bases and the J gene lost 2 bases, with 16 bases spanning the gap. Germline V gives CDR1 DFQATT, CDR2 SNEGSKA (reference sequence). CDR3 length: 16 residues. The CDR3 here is CSARQRDSQPYNEQFF. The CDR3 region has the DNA TGCAGTGCTAGACAACGGGACTCTCAACCCTACAATGAGCAGTTCTTC.

In nucleotides, the CDR3 is TGCAGTGCTAGGAAACAGGGGAGCACTGAAGCTTTCTTT. Translating gives CSARKQGSTEAFF. This chain links TRBV20-1 with TRBJ1-1; 7 positions agree with TRBD1. Per the germline V gene, CDR1 is DFQATT and CDR2 is SNEGSKA (reference sequence). Unmatched junction bases numbered 5, after V lost 3 bases and J lost 4 bases. The CDR3 is 13 residues long.

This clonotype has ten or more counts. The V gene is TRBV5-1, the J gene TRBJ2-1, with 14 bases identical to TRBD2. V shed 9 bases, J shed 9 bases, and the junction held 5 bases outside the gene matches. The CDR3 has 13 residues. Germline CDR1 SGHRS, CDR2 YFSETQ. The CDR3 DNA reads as TGCGCCACCGGGACTAGCGGGAGTCGTGAGCAGTTCTTC. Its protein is CATGTSGSREQFF.

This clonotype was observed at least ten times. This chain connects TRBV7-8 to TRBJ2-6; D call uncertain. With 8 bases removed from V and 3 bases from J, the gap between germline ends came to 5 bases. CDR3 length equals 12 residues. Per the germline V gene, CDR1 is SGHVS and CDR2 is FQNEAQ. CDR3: CASSGGANVLTF. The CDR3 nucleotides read TGTGCCAGCTCTGGTGGGGCCAACGTCCTGACTTTC.

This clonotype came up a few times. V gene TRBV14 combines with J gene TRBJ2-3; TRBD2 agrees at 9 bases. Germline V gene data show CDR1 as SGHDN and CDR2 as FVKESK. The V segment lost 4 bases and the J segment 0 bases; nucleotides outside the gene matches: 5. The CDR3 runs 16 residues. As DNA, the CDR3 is TGTGCCAGCAGCCTGGGGACTAGCCGAAGCACAGATACGCAGTATTTT. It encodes CASSLGTSRSTDTQYF.

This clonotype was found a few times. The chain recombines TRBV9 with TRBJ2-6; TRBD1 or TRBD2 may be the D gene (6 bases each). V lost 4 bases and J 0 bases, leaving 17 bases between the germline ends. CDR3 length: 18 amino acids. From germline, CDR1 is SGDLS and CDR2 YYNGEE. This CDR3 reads CASSPSGAGYSGANVLTF. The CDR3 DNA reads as TGTGCCAGCAGCCCCTCGGGGGCGGGGTACTCTGGGGCCAACGTCCTGACTTTC.

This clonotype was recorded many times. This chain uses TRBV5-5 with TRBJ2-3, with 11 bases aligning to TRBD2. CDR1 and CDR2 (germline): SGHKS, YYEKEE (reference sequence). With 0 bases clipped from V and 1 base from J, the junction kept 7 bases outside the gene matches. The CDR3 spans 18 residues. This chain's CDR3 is CASSLALAGGSRTDTQYF. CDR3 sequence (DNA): TGTGCCAGCAGCTTGGCTCTAGCGGGGGGTTCTCGCACAGATACGCAGTATTTT.

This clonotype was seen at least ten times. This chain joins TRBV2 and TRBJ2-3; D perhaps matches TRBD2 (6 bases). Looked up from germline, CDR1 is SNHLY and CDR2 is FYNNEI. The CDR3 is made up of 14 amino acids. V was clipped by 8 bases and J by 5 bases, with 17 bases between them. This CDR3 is CASGGGGGRDTQYF. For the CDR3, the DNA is TGTGCCAGCGGGGGAGGCGGAGGGCGAGATACGCAGTATTTT.

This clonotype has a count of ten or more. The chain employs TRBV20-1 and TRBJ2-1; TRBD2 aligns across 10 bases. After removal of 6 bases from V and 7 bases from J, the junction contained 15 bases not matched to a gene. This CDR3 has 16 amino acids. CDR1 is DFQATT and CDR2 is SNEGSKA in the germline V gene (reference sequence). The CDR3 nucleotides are TGCAGTGCCTCTCCCTTAACAGCGGGAGGGGCGAATGAGCAGTTCTTC. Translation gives CSASPLTAGGANEQFF.

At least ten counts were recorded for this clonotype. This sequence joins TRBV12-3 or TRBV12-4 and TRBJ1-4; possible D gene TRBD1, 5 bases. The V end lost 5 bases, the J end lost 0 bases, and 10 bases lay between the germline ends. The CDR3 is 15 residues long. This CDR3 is CASSPGQATNEKLFF. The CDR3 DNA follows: TGTGCCAGCAGTCCAGGGCAAGCAACTAATGAAAAACTGTTTTTT.

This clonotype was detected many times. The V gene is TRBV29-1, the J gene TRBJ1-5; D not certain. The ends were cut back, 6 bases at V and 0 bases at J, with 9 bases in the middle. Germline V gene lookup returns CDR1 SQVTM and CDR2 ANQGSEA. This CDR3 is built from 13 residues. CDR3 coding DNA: TGCAGCGTCCGAAAGAATAGCAATCAGCCCCAGCATTTT. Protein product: CSVRKNSNQPQHF.

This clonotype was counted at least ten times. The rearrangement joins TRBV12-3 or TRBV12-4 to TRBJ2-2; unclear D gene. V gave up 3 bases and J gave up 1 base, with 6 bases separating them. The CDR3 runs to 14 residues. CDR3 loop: CASSFHRNTGELFF. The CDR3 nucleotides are TGTGCCAGCAGTTTTCACAGGAACACCGGGGAGCTGTTTTTT.

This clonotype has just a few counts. CDR3 sequence: CASSQVEGAYNEQFF. CDR3 bases: TGTGCCAGCAGCCAAGTGGAGGGGGCCTACAATGAGCAGTTCTTC. This sequence joins TRBV3-1 and TRBJ2-1; D possibly uses TRBD1 or TRBD2 (6 bases each). This CDR3 spans 15 amino acids. In germline, CDR1 is LGHDT, CDR2 YNNKEL (reference sequence). Between the trimmed V and J ends, which lost 1 base and 2 bases, there was a span of 9 bases.

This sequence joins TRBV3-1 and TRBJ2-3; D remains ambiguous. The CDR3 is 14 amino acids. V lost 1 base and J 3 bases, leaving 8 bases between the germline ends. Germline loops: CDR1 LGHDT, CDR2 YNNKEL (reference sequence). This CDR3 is CASSQGPTTDTQYF. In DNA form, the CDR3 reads TGTGCCAGCAGCCAAGGACCTACAACAGATACGCAGTATTTT.

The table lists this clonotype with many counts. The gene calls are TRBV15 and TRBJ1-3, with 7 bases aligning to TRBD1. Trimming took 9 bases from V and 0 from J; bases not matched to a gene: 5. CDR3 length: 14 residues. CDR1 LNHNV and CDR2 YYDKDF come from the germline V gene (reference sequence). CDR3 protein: CATRQGNSGNTIYF. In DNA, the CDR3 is TGTGCCACGAGACAGGGCAACTCTGGAAACACCATATATTTT.

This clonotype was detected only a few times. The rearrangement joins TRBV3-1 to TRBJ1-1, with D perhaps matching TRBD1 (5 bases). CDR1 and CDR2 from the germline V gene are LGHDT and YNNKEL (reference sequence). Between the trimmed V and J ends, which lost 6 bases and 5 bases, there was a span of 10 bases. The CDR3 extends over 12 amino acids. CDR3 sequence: CASSPRQTEAFF. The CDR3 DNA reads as TGTGCCAGCAGTCCCCGACAGACTGAAGCTTTCTTT.